The entry that follows covers one TCR beta chain sequence. This record comes from a study of shared clonotypes between healthy human individuals. All the donors were Caucasian adults who lived in Nashville, Tennessee. Germline CDR1 and CDR2: MNHNS and SASEGT. The CDR3 contains 15 residues. Trimming took off 0 bases at V and 0 bases at J, with 9 bases between the two ends. Sequencing used immunoSEQ multiplex PCR; TCRdb keeps in-frame clones, though not all of them. The data contain roughly 700,000 clones, less than 85% of them singletons. The gene calls are TRBV6-1 and TRBJ2-7; D gene unclear. The TCR sequence derives from a woman under 40 in good health. Sequencing was done on a sample of memory CD4+ T cells sorted from blood. The subset denotes: CD45RA-negative fraction. CDR3 bases: TGTGCCAGCAGTGAAGCGAGCGCCAGCTCCTACGAGCAGTACTTC. Protein product: CASSEASASSYEQYF.